This TCR beta chain was identified during a study of PD-1 blockade in classical Hodgkin lymphoma. Study outcomes and limitations: Relapsed/refractory patients reportedly had lower baseline diversity than newly diagnosed patients. Patients who initiated nivolumab within 1 year of ASCT were excluded. Baseline diversity resembling that of newly diagnosed patients was seen in complete responders.

Notes on this clone: Its antigen is undetermined.

Repertoires were generated with immunoSEQ multiplex PCR, while TCRdb's copy carries only in-frame clones and drops some. The sample records some 48,000 clones, about 80% being singletons. Time point given: cycle 4 day 1 (C4D1), after 5 to 7 weeks of nivolumab. Exposure to brentuximab vedotin varied, and each patient had relapsed following autologous stem cell transplantation. The CDR3 runs to 17 residues. Between the trimmed V and J ends, which lost 1 base and 4 bases, there was a span of 14 bases. Germline V gene data show CDR1 as SGHTA and CDR2 as FQGTGA. Here the sequenced sample was peripheral blood mononuclear cells (PBMCs), taken before the fourth cycle of nivolumab. The receptor comes from a human donor with classical Hodgkin lymphoma. The rearrangement uses TRBV7-3 and TRBJ2-6; TRBD2 might be the D (5 bases). In DNA form, the CDR3 reads TGTGCCAGCAGCTTAAGCTTGCCCGGGGAGGGGGCCAACGTCCTGACTTTC. Encoded protein: CASSLSLPGEGANVLTF.